This passage covers 8 T cell receptor beta chains from one sample sequenced in a study of T cell repertoires in cytomegalovirus infection. No antigen has been assigned to these receptors. TCRdb used MiXCR to reprocess the reads, holding one entry per CDR3 protein. The sample consists of nearly 700,000 distinct CDR3 sequences, around a third of them appearing once. The sample consisted of cultured PBMCs, taken from culture after CMV antigen stimulation. The receptors were gathered from a human donor in good health (CMV status not recorded). Some clones in this sample may be carry-over from other donors' samples.

This clonotype came up a few times. The chain recombines TRBV6-2 or TRBV6-3 with TRBJ2-1; 8 bases are shared with TRBD2. With V trimmed by 2 bases and J by 7 bases, 10 bases remained unmatched. The CDR3 loop spans 16 amino acids. CDR1 is MNHEY, CDR2 SVGEGT, per germline. In nucleotides, the CDR3 is TGTGCCAGCAGTTACAATTGGGAAGCTAGCGGGAATGAGCAGTTCTTC. It translates to CASSYNWEASGNEQFF.

The V and J genes are TRBV6-6 and TRBJ2-1; D is ambiguous. This CDR3 has 13 amino acids. In germline, CDR1 is MNHNY, CDR2 SVGAGI (reference sequence). The V and J ends lost 10 bases and 5 bases respectively, with 15 bases between them. The CDR3 sequence: CATHYTQNNEQFF. CDR3 bases: TGTGCCACCCACTACACACAGAACAATGAGCAGTTCTTC.

A few counts support this clonotype. The V call is TRBV7-2, the J call TRBJ2-1; 8 positions agree with TRBD2. The CDR3 length is 15 residues. Trimming cost V 5 bases and J 10 bases; bases outside gene matches: 13. Germline V gene sequence: CDR1 SGHTA, CDR2 FQGNSA. The CDR3 here is CASSRELAASAEQFF. The CDR3 coding sequence is TGTGCCAGCAGCCGAGAACTAGCGGCGTCGGCGGAGCAGTTCTTC.

A few counts support this clonotype. The chain uses TRBV25-1 and TRBJ1-2, with 7 bases that match TRBD1. V was pared by 7 bases and J by 7 bases, with 18 bases of the junction left unmatched. The CDR3 runs to 16 residues. Germline CDR1 and CDR2: MGHDK and SYGVNS. CDR3 in amino acids: CASISGQEPPPVGYTF. In nucleotides, the CDR3 is TGTGCCAGCATTTCTGGACAGGAACCCCCACCGGTTGGCTACACCTTC.

The V gene is TRBV6-1, the J gene TRBJ1-5, with 7 bases matching TRBD1. Trimming cost V 6 bases and J 2 bases; bases outside gene matches: 13. CDR1 MNHNS and CDR2 SASEGT come from the germline V gene. The CDR3 is 17 amino acids. CDR3 protein: CASRGPLTGKGNQPQHF. DNA for the CDR3: TGTGCCAGCAGAGGTCCTTTGACAGGGAAGGGCAATCAGCCCCAGCATTTT.

This rearrangement joins TRBV7-9 to TRBJ1-6, with D unresolved. CDR1 and CDR2 (germline): SEHNR, FQNEAQ (reference sequence). The CDR3 is 14 amino acids. V was pared by 5 bases and J by 6 bases, with 11 bases between. In DNA, the CDR3 is TGTGCCAGCAGCCTCGTCTTGGGTAATTCACCCCTCCACTTT. It codes for CASSLVLGNSPLHF.

J is TRBJ2-5 and V is TRBV7-6; D is unresolved. Looked up from germline, CDR1 is SGHVS and CDR2 is FNYEAQ. Trimming left V 4 bases short and J 8 bases short, with 11 bases between. The length of the CDR3 is 12 residues. This CDR3 reads CASSSTRVTQYF. The CDR3 DNA sequence: TGTGCCAGCAGCTCCACCCGTGTTACCCAGTACTTC. The whole variable domain, remainder taken from reference TRBV7-6 and TRBJ2-5, is GAGVSQSPRYKVTKRGQDVALRCDPISGHVSLYWYRQALGQGPEFLTYFNYEAQQDKSGLPNDRFSAERPEGSISTLTIQRTEQRDSAMYRCASSSTRVTQYFGPGTRLLVL.

In this sample, this clonotype turned up a few times. The V and J genes are TRBV12-5 and TRBJ2-3; tentative D call: TRBD2 (6 bases). V was shortened by 2 bases and J by 2 bases, with 14 bases between the two germline ends. The V gene's germline CDR1 is LGHNT and CDR2 FRNRAP. The CDR3 extends over 16 amino acids. The CDR3 spells CASGLWRAPDTDTQYF. In DNA, the CDR3 is TGTGCTAGTGGTTTGTGGAGGGCCCCAGACACAGATACGCAGTATTTT.